This TCR beta chain was sequenced during a study of regulatory T cells in long-lasting Graves disease. At least ten counts were recorded for this clonotype. Its antigen is unknown. Building of the TCR beta libraries involved iRepertoire HTBI primers and Arm-PCR of CDR3 regions. Original processing methods: Spanning all samples, the identified segments comprised some 66 TRBV and around 15 TRBJ. TCRdb recomputed calls from the multiplex PCR reads with MiXCR, one row per CDR3 protein. TCRdb's processing, not the study's, gives the V and J calls here. The sample holds about 310,000 distinct CDR3 sequences, 20% to 25% seen once. The time point: persistent/refractory GD, antithyroid drugs over 5 years with positive TRAb. After RNA was extracted from PBMCs, the TCR library was made from it. Under American Thyroid Association guidelines, Graves' disease was diagnosed. Findings and caveats of the study: Owing to a sample size that was small, accuracy may have been reduced. Public clonotype sharing was higher in persistent than newly diagnosed patients.

The V end was cut by 3 bases, the J end by 4 bases, with 15 bases between. The CDR3 sequence is 15 residues long. Germline lookup yields CDR1 ENHRY and CDR2 SYGVKD. The TCR sequence derives from a female donor with Graves disease. The sequenced sample was peripheral blood mononuclear cells (PBMCs), obtained when the disease was refractory, from a patient treated with antithyroid drugs. The V call is TRBV10-3, the J call TRBJ1-2; tentative D call: TRBD1 (5 bases). CDR3 DNA: TGTGCCATCAGTGAAATGCAGGGAAGTGGCTATGGCTACACCTTC. This sequence encodes CAISEMQGSGYGYTF.